This is a list of T cell receptor beta chains from one sample in a study of cytomegalovirus exposure and HLA in healthy donors. TCRdb's copy holds only in-frame clones and misses some; the assay was immunoSEQ multiplex PCR. The sample includes roughly 180,000 clones, around 80% of them seen just once. Sequencing input: PBMCs. The receptors shown here come from a woman aged 60-75 years in good health and CMV-seropositive. Both conserved end residues are part of each CDR3. The D gene is left open where the match is weak. Clone size is stated in some rows and not others, as once, few, many or a class when expanded.

D: TRBD1; V: TRBV4-1; J: TRBJ1-4; size: .; DNA: TGCGCCAGCAGCCACCCTCCCGGACAGGGTTTGGCAAAACTGTTTTTT; CDR3: CASSHPPGQGLAKLFF
D: .; V: TRBV6-6; J: TRBJ1-1; size: .; DNA: TGTGCCAGCAGTTACTTGGCCAACGAAGCTTTCTTT; CDR3: CASSYLANEAFF
D: .; V: TRBV6-1; J: TRBJ1-1; size: .; DNA: TGTGCCAGCACCCTGCTGACAGGTTCTTACACTGAAGCTTTCTTT; CDR3: CASTLLTGSYTEAFF
D: .; V: TRBV7-2; J: TRBJ2-3; size: .; DNA: TGTGCCAGCAGCTTAGCGCCGGTAGATACGCAGTATTTT; CDR3: CASSLAPVDTQYF
D: TRBD2; V: TRBV18; J: TRBJ2-1; size: .; DNA: TGTGCCAGCTCACCACCTAGCGGGGGCGCCTACAATGAGCAGTTCTTC; CDR3: CASSPPSGGAYNEQFF
D: TRBD2; V: TRBV28; J: TRBJ2-7; size: .; DNA: TGTGCCAGCAGTTCCCCGACTAGCGGGGACTACGAGCAGTACTTC; CDR3: CASSSPTSGDYEQYF
D: .; V: TRBV10-3; J: TRBJ1-5; size: .; DNA: TGTGCCATCAAGAGCTCCCTCGGGCAGCCCCAGCATTTT; CDR3: CAIKSSLGQPQHF
D: TRBD1; V: TRBV18; J: TRBJ1-2; size: .; DNA: TGTGCCAGCTCACTTGGGACAGGGGCTTCCTCTAACTATGGCTACACCTTC; CDR3: CASSLGTGASSNYGYTF
D: .; V: TRBV7-8; J: TRBJ2-7; size: .; DNA: TGTGCCAGCAGCTTCCCCGGGGCCTACGAGCAGTACTTC; CDR3: CASSFPGAYEQYF
D: .; V: TRBV6-1; J: TRBJ2-7; size: .; DNA: TGTGCCAGCTCGTTGAGGGGACAAATCTACGAGCAGTACTTC; CDR3: CASSLRGQIYEQYF
D: .; V: TRBV21-1; J: TRBJ2-5; size: few; DNA: TGTGCCAGCAGCACTGAAAAAAGGATAGCGGGAGGGCTCTTCGAGACCCAGTACTTC; CDR3: CASSTEKRIAGGLFETQYF
D: TRBD1; V: TRBV29-1; J: TRBJ2-3; size: .; DNA: TGCAGCGTTTCTAAGCAGACAGGGGGGTATTTT; CDR3: CSVSKQTGGYF
D: .; V: TRBV19; J: TRBJ1-1; size: .; DNA: TGTGCCAGTATCACACCCGCACTGAACACTGAAGCTTTCTTT; CDR3: CASITPALNTEAFF
D: .; V: TRBV5-1; J: TRBJ1-1; size: .; DNA: TGCGCCAGCAGCTTGACCAGGGGCATGAACACTGAAGCTTTCTTT; CDR3: CASSLTRGMNTEAFF
D: TRBD1; V: TRBV5-1; J: TRBJ2-5; size: few; DNA: TGCGCCAGCAGCTTGACACAGGGGCAAGAGACCCAGTACTTC; CDR3: CASSLTQGQETQYF
D: TRBD2; V: TRBV5-1; J: TRBJ2-5; size: .; DNA: TGCGCCAGCAGCTCGGGTAGCGGGGGGGCCCGAGAGACCCAGTACTTC; CDR3: CASSSGSGGARETQYF
D: .; V: TRBV5-1; J: TRBJ2-2; size: .; DNA: TGCGCCAGCAGCTTGACAGTGACCGGGGAGCTGTTTTTT; CDR3: CASSLTVTGELFF